The present T cell receptor beta chain was sequenced within a study of PD-L1 blockade in urothelial cancer. Study details: Males with bladder-origin urothelial cancer constituted most of the 29 patients. Typically, measured as a median, blood samples had 110,000 to 150,000 T cells.

Profiled with immunoSEQ multiplex PCR; TCRdb holds only in-frame clones, not every one. The sample comprises 20,000 to 30,000 clones, approximately 86% of which are singletons, and under 40% rests with the top ten. Patients were living with locally advanced or metastatic urothelial carcinoma. The TCR originated in a man in his 60s with urothelial cancer. Sequencing used PBMCs, obtained around atezolizumab (anti-PD-L1) treatment.

This CDR3 reads CSVPGGHRYGYTF. DNA for the CDR3: TGCAGCGTCCCGGGGGGACATAGATATGGCTACACCTTC. This chain uses TRBV29-1 with TRBJ1-2; tentative D call: TRBD1 (6 bases). Looked up from germline, CDR1 is SQVTM and CDR2 is ANQGSEA. The CDR3 runs to 13 residues. Trimming shortened V by 6 bases and J by 5 bases, and 16 bases separated the two germline ends.